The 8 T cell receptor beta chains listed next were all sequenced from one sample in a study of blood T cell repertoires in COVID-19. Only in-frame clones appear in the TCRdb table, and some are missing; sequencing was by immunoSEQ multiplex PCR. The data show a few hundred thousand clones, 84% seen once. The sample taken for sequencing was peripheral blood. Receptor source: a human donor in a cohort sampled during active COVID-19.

The CDR3 DNA sequence: TGTGCCAGCAAATGGGGACTTCTCTCTGGAAACACCATATATTTT. Translation gives CASKWGLLSGNTIYF. This sequence joins TRBV5-6 and TRBJ1-3, with D possibly being TRBD1 (5 bases). Per the germline V gene, CDR1 is SGHDT and CDR2 is YYEEEE. V was shortened by 6 bases and J by 0 bases, with 13 bases between the two germline ends. CDR3 length equals 15 residues.

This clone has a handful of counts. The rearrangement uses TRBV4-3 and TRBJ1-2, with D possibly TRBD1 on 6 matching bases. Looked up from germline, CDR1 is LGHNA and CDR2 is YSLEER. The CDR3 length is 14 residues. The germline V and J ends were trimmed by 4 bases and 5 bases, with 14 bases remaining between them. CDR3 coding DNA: TGCGCCAGCAGCCGGGGGCCGGGGGGGTATGGCTACACCTTC. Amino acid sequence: CASSRGPGGYGYTF.

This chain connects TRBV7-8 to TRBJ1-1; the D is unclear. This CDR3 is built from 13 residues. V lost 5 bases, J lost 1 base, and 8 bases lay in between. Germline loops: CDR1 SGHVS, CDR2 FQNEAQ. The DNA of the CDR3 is TGTGCCAGCAGCCCATTCGGGAACACTGAAGCTTTCTTT. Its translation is CASSPFGNTEAFF.

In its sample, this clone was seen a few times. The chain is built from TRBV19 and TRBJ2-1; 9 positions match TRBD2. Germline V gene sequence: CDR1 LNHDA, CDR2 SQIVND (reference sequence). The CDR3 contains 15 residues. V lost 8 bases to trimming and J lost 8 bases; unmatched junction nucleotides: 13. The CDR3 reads CASAHLRGRVYEQFF. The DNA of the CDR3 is TGTGCCAGTGCCCACCTCCGCGGGAGGGTTTATGAGCAGTTCTTC.

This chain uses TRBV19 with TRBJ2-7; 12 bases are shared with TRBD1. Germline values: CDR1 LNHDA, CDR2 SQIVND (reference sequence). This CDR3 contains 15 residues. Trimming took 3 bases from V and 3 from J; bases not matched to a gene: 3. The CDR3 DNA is TGTGCCAGTAGTATGGGACAGGGGGCTGGCTACGAGCAGTACTTC. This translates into CASSMGQGAGYEQYF. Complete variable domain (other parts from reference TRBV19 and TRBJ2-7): DGGITQSPKYLFRKEGQNVTLSCEQNLNHDAMYWYRQDPGQGLRLIYYSQIVNDFQKGDIAEGYSVSREKKESFPLTVTSAQKNPTAFYLCASSMGQGAGYEQYFGPGTRLTVT.

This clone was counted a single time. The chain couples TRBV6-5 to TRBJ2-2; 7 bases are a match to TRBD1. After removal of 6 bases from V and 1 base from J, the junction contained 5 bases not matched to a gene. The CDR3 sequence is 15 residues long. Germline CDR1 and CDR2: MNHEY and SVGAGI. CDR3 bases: TGTGCCAGCAGGAGGGACAGTGGGAACACCGGGGAGCTGTTTTTT. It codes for CASRRDSGNTGELFF.

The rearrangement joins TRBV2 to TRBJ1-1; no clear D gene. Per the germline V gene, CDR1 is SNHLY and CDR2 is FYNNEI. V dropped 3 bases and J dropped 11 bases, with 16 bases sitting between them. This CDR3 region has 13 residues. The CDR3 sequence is CASSDSGENGAFF. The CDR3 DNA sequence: TGTGCCAGCAGTGACAGTGGGGAGAATGGGGCTTTCTTT.

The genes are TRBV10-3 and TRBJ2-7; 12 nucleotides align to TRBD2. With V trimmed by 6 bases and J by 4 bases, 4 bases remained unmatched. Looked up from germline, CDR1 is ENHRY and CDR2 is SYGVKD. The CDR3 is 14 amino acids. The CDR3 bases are TGTGCCATCAGCAGACTAGCGGGAGCTTACGAGCAGTACTTC. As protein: CAISRLAGAYEQYF.